The next 11 T cell receptor beta chains were all read from a single sample in a study of T cell repertoires in cytomegalovirus infection (dated by TCRdb to about 2019). For sequencing, an Illumina HiSeq 1500 was employed. TCRdb passed the public sequencing reads through fastp at Q25 and MiXCR, retaining productive beta sequences. Rows merge per CDR3 protein into single entries with the most common DNA and genes. Present in this sample are 400,000 or so distinct CDR3 sequences, 31% of which were seen just once. The ten largest clones represent about 13% of the sample. Sequenced sample: PBMCs. All receptors derive from a human donor in good health (CMV status not recorded). Some clones in this sample may be carry-over from other donors' samples.

The V gene is TRBV7-9, the J gene TRBJ2-4, with D perhaps matching TRBD1 (6 bases). The germline gives CDR1 SEHNR, CDR2 FQNEAQ (reference sequence). V lost 5 bases to trimming and J lost 1 base, with 12 bases between them. CDR3 length equals 15 residues. This CDR3 reads CASSQQGSAKNIQYF. The CDR3 DNA follows: TGTGCCAGCAGCCAACAGGGTTCGGCCAAAAACATTCAGTACTTC. The full variable domain, with the rest looked up from reference TRBV7-9 and TRBJ2-4, is DTGVSQNPRHKITKRGQNVTFRCDPISEHNRLYWYRQTLGQGPEFLTYFQNEAQLEKSRLLSDRFSAERPKGSFSTLEIQRTEQGDSAMYLCASSQQGSAKNIQYFGAGTRLSVL.

The gene calls are TRBV19 and TRBJ2-7; D gene uncertain. Germline lookup yields CDR1 LNHDA and CDR2 SQIVND (reference sequence). Trimming shortened V by 3 bases and J by 0 bases, and 9 bases separated the two germline ends. The CDR3 is 14 residues long. The CDR3 nucleotides read TGTGCCAGTAGTATGGGCGGCGGCTCCTACGAGCAGTACTTC. As protein: CASSMGGGSYEQYF.

This chain uses TRBV15 with TRBJ1-4, with 11 bases fitting TRBD1. Per the germline V gene, CDR1 is LNHNV and CDR2 is YYDKDF (reference sequence). V dropped 1 base and J dropped 6; count of bases not matched to a gene: 7. The CDR3 is 17 residues long. The CDR3 sequence: CATSRAPPGQGDEKLFF. The CDR3 bases are TGTGCCACCAGCAGAGCTCCCCCGGGACAGGGGGATGAAAAACTGTTTTTT.

This clonotype was counted many times. The J gene is TRBJ2-3, the V gene TRBV27; no clear D. V shed 6 bases and J shed 2 bases, with 12 bases lying between them. CDR1 is MNHEY and CDR2 is SMNVEV in the germline V gene (reference sequence). CDR3 length equals 14 residues. The CDR3 here is CASSIGILTDTQYF. CDR3 bases: TGTGCCAGCAGCATTGGGATCCTCACAGATACGCAGTATTTT.

A word on this clonotype: At one boundary the junction diverges from the germline segment, which might be a read error. The chain joins TRBV7-2 to TRBJ1-2, with D perhaps matching TRBD1 (6 bases). CDR1 and CDR2 from the germline V gene are SGHTA and FQGNSA. CDR3 length equals 15 residues. CDR3 loop: CASRLTGPTNYGYTF. CDR3 bases: TGTGCCAGCCGCTTGACAGGACCTACTAACTATGGCTACACCTTC.

Remarks on this clonotype: In this CDR3 the conserved last residue, phenylalanine or tryptophan, is missing, so a read error is likely. The V gene is TRBV27, the J gene TRBJ2-1; 9 bases are a match to TRBD2. The V gene's germline CDR1 is MNHEY and CDR2 SMNVEV (reference sequence). V trimming: 2 bases; J trimming: 4 bases; junction bases outside the gene matches: 3. The CDR3 length is 15 residues. The CDR3 region is CASSLEAGGYNEQFL. The CDR3 bases are TGTGCCAGCAGTTTAGAGGCGGGGGGGTACAATGAGCAGTTCTTA.

V usage is TRBV10-3 and J usage is TRBJ1-6, with a tentative D call TRBD1 (5 bases). Looked up from germline, CDR1 is ENHRY and CDR2 is SYGVKD. This CDR3 is built from 15 residues. Trimming took off 0 bases at V and 5 bases at J, with 8 bases between the two ends. The CDR3: CAISESEGNNSPLHF. The CDR3 bases are TGTGCCATCAGTGAGTCGGAGGGGAATAATTCACCCCTCCACTTT.

This clonotype was seen repeatedly, ten times or more. V is TRBV7-2 and J is TRBJ2-7; D unresolved. Per the germline V gene, CDR1 is SGHTA and CDR2 is FQGNSA. V was trimmed by 1 base and J by 1 base, leaving 5 bases between them. The CDR3 consists of 13 residues. The chain's CDR3 is CASSLDDSYEQYF. In DNA, the CDR3 is TGTGCCAGCAGCTTAGATGATTCCTACGAGCAGTACTTC. The full variable domain, its missing parts supplied by reference TRBV7-2 and TRBJ2-7, is GAGVSQSPSNKVTEKGKDVELRCDPISGHTALYWYRQSLGQGLEFLIYFQGNSAPDKSGLPSDRFSAERTGGSVSTLTIQRTQQEDSAVYLCASSLDDSYEQYFGPGTRLTVT.

This clonotype was counted many times. This sequence joins TRBV12-3 or TRBV12-4 and TRBJ1-5; no firm D call. The CDR3 runs 13 residues. V was trimmed by 5 bases and J by 4 bases, leaving 9 bases between them. CDR3 nucleotides: TGTGCCAGCAGTCTGGGGAAGAATCAGCCCCAGCATTTT. Translated: CASSLGKNQPQHF.

In nucleotides, the CDR3 is TGTGCCAGTAGTATAGGGACCTTAGCCAAAAACATTCAGTACTTC. Translating it yields CASSIGTLAKNIQYF. The rearrangement uses TRBV19 and TRBJ2-4, with D unclear. V lost 1 base and J lost 0, with 7 bases in between. This CDR3 contains 15 residues. Germline V gene lookup returns CDR1 LNHDA and CDR2 SQIVND (reference sequence). Together with reference TRBV19 and TRBJ2-4, the CDR3 gives the full variable domain: DGGITQSPKYLFRKEGQNVTLSCEQNLNHDAMYWYRQDPGQGLRLIYYSQIVNDFQKGDIAEGYSVSREKKESFPLTVTSAQKNPTAFYLCASSIGTLAKNIQYFGAGTRLSVL.

The sample holds a few counts of this clonotype. This chain links TRBV6-2 or TRBV6-3 with TRBJ2-3; TRBD2 is a possible D gene (6 bases). The CDR3 loop spans 15 amino acids. Deletions cut 2 bases from V and 11 bases from J, with 20 bases between. Germline V gives CDR1 MNHEY, CDR2 SVGEGT. The CDR3: CASSYAGTHSLGQYF. Written as DNA, the CDR3 is TGTGCCAGCAGTTACGCCGGGACTCACTCTCTTGGGCAGTATTTT.